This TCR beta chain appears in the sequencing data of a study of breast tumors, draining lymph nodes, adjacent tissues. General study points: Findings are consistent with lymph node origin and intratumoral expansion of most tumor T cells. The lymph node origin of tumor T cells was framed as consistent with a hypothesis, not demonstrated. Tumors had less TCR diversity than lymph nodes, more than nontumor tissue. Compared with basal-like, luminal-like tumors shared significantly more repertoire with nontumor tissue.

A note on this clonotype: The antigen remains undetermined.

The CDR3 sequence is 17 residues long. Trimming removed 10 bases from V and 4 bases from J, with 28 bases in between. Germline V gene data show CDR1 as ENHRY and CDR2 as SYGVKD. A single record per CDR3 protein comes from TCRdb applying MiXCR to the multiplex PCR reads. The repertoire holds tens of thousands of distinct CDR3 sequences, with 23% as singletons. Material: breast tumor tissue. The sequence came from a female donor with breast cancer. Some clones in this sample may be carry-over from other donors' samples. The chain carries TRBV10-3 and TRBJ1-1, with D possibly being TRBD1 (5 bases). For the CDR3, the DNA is TGTGCCACCCGATTTCCAACGACCGGGGCGCAGGGCACTGAAGCTTTCTTT. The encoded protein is CATRFPTTGAQGTEAFF.